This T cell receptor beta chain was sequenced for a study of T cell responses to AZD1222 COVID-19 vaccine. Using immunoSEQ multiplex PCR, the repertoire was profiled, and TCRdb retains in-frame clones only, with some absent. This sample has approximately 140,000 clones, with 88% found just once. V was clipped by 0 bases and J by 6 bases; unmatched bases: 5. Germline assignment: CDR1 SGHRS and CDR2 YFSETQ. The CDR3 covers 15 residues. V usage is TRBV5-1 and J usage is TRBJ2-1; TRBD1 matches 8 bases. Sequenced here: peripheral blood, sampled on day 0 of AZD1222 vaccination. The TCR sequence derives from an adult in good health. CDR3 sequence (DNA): TGCGCCAGCAGCTTGGCCAGGACAGGGATCAATGAGCAGTTCTTC. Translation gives CASSLARTGINEQFF.